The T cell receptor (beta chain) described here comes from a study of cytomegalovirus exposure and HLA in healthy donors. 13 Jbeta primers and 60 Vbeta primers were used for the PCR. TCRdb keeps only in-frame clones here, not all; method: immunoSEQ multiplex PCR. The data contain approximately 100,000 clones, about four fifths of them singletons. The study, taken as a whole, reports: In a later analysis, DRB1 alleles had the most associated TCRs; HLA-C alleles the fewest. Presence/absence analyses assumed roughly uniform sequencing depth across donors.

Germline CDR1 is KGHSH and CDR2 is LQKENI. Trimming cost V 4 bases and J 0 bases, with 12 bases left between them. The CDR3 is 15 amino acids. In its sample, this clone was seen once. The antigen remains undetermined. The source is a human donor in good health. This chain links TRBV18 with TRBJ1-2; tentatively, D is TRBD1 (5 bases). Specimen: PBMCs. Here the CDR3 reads CASSLPGGANYGYTF. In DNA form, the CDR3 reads TGTGCCAGCTCACTTCCAGGAGGGGCTAACTATGGCTACACCTTC.